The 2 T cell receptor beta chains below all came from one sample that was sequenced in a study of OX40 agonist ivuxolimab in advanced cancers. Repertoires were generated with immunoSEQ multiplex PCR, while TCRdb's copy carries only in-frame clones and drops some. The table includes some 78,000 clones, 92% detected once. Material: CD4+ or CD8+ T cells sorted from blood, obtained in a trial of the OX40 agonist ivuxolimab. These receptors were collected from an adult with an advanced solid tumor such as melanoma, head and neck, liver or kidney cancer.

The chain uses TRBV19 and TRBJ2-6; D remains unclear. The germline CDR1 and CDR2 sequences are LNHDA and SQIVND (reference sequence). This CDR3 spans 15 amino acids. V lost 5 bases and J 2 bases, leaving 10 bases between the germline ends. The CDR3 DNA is TGTGCCAGTAGTTCCTATATAGCTGGGGCCAACGTCCTGACTTTC. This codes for CASSSYIAGANVLTF.

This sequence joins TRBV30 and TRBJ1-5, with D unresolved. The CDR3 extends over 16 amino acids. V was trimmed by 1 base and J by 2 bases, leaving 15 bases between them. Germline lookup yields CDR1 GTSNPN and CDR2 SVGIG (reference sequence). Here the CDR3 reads CAWSDFRGGGNQPQHF. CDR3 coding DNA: TGTGCCTGGAGTGATTTCCGGGGAGGAGGCAATCAGCCCCAGCATTTT.